Each of the 30 T cell receptor beta chains below was sequenced from the same sample in a study of identical twins. Each CDR3 protein gets one entry after TCRdb re-called the 5' RACE reads with MiXCR. This sample has 400,000 to 500,000 distinct CDR3 sequences, with roughly 18% found just once. Input material: naive T cells sorted from blood. These TCRs come from a man aged 45-60 years in good health.

The chain combines TRBV7-9 with TRBJ2-7, with a possible D match to TRBD2 (5 bases). With 2 bases removed from V and 3 bases from J, the gap between germline ends came to 11 bases. The CDR3 runs to 14 residues. Germline V gene data show CDR1 as SEHNR and CDR2 as FQNEAQ (reference sequence). The CDR3 is CASSLKGSGYEQYF. The CDR3 region has the DNA TGTGCCAGCAGCTTAAAGGGCAGCGGCTACGAGCAGTACTTC.

This clonotype was counted many times. The genes are TRBV29-1 and TRBJ1-2; no clear D. CDR3 size: 12 residues. Per germline, CDR1 SQVTM and CDR2 ANQGSEA. The V and J ends lost 3 bases and 3 bases respectively, with 8 bases between them. CDR3 coding DNA: TGCAGCGTTGATGCACGGGACTATGGCTACACCTTC. Amino acid sequence: CSVDARDYGYTF.

This clonotype was detected only a few times. The chain employs TRBV20-1 and TRBJ2-5; D unresolved. V was trimmed by 5 bases and J by 5 bases, leaving 9 bases between them. This CDR3 contains 11 residues. Germline CDR1 and CDR2: DFQATT and SNEGSKA (reference sequence). In nucleotides, the CDR3 is TGCAGTGCTCCGCAATGGGAGACCCAGTACTTC. Protein sequence: CSAPQWETQYF.

This clonotype has a handful of counts. The chain has TRBV28 and TRBJ2-7; 8 bases match TRBD1. Germline V gene lookup returns CDR1 MDHEN and CDR2 SYDVKM. The CDR3 is 18 amino acids. The V and J ends lost 6 bases and 5 bases, in that order; junction bases with no gene match: 21. The CDR3 DNA sequence: TGTGCCAGCAGAGCTTTATATGAGGGACCCCAGGGGGCTCACGAGCAGTACTTC. Amino acids: CASRALYEGPQGAHEQYF. Full variable domain (rest looked up from reference TRBV28 and TRBJ2-7): DVKVTQSSRYLVKRTGEKVFLECVQDMDHENMFWYRQDPGLGLRLIYFSYDVKMKEKGDIPEGYSVSREKKERFSLILESASTNQTSMYLCASRALYEGPQGAHEQYFGPGTRLTVT.

This clonotype was counted many times. CDR3: CASRSGGRESSPLHF. The CDR3 region has the DNA TGTGCCAGTAGGTCCGGGGGCAGGGAGAGTTCACCCCTCCACTTT. The V gene is TRBV19, the J gene TRBJ1-6, with D maybe TRBD1 (6 bases). The CDR3 spans 15 residues. V was clipped by 6 bases and J by 9 bases, with 18 bases between them. CDR1 LNHDA and CDR2 SQIVND come from the germline V gene (reference sequence).

A few counts support this clonotype. The rearrangement uses TRBV18 and TRBJ2-5, with 11 bases matching TRBD2. Germline loops: CDR1 KGHSH, CDR2 LQKENI. V was pared by 4 bases and J by 2 bases, with 6 bases of the junction left unmatched. The CDR3 extends over 16 amino acids. CDR3 sequence: CASSRGLAGIQETQYF. The CDR3 coding sequence is TGTGCCAGCTCACGAGGACTAGCGGGTATACAAGAGACCCAGTACTTC. Looking up the rest from reference TRBV18 and TRBJ2-5 gives the full variable domain: NAGVMQNPRHLVRRRGQEARLRCSPMKGHSHVYWYRQLPEEGLKFMVYLQKENIIDESGMPKERFSAEFPKEGPSILRIQQVVRGDSAAYFCASSRGLAGIQETQYFGPGTRLLVL.

The sample holds a few counts of this clonotype. The chain couples TRBV20-1 to TRBJ2-3; D remains unclear. The CDR3 has 12 residues. Germline V gene sequence: CDR1 DFQATT, CDR2 SNEGSKA (reference sequence). Trimming shortened V by 1 base and J by 2 bases, and 4 bases separated the two germline ends. In nucleotides, the CDR3 is TGCAGTGCTAGAGGGGCCACAGATACGCAGTATTTT. Translating gives CSARGATDTQYF.

V usage is TRBV3-1 and J usage is TRBJ1-1, with a possible D match to TRBD1 (6 bases). Germline V CDR1 and CDR2: LGHDT, YNNKEL (reference sequence). The CDR3 consists of 13 residues. V lost 4 bases and J lost 5, with 11 bases in between. The CDR3 spells CASSRIRGTEAFF. DNA for the CDR3: TGTGCCAGCAGCCGTATCAGGGGTACTGAAGCTTTCTTT.

The chain has TRBV7-2 and TRBJ1-6; D is ambiguous. CDR1 SGHTA and CDR2 FQGNSA come from the germline V gene. V dropped 4 bases and J dropped 6 bases, with 7 bases sitting between them. The CDR3 extends over 13 amino acids. The CDR3 DNA follows: TGTGCCAGCAGCTCTATCTCTAATTCACCCCTCCACTTT. Its translation is CASSSISNSPLHF.

This clonotype has only a few counts. CDR3 sequence reads: CASSPFWGETQYF. As DNA, the CDR3 is TGTGCCAGCAGCCCCTTCTGGGGTGAGACCCAGTACTTC. The chain carries TRBV7-2 and TRBJ2-5; D gene ambiguous. Trimming took off 5 bases at V and 5 bases at J, with 12 bases between the two ends. The CDR3 runs 13 residues. CDR1 and CDR2 from the germline V gene are SGHTA and FQGNSA.

The chain recombines TRBV3-1 with TRBJ2-1; 16 bases match TRBD2. V gave up 4 bases and J gave up 7 bases; unmatched junction bases: 10. The CDR3 length is 18 residues. CDR1 and CDR2 (germline): LGHDT, YNNKEL (reference sequence). CDR3 loop: CASSPGTSGGAVLNEQFF. CDR3 DNA: TGTGCCAGCAGCCCCGGGACTAGCGGGGGGGCGGTACTAAATGAGCAGTTCTTC.

The gene calls are TRBV15 and TRBJ2-2; no reliable D call. Germline V gene data show CDR1 as LNHNV and CDR2 as YYDKDF (reference sequence). The CDR3 extends over 13 amino acids. With 0 bases removed from V and 6 bases from J, the gap between germline ends came to 5 bases. CDR3 sequence: CATSRDRAGELFF. CDR3 sequence (DNA): TGTGCCACCAGCAGAGATAGGGCCGGGGAGCTGTTTTTT.

The genes are TRBV6-1 and TRBJ2-7, with no clear D. The ends were cut back, 0 bases at V and 4 bases at J, with 7 bases in the middle. This CDR3 is built from 13 residues. Per the germline V gene, CDR1 is MNHNS and CDR2 is SASEGT. CDR3 bases: TGTGCCAGCAGTGAAGCCCCCCGGTACGAGCAGTACTTC. Amino acid sequence: CASSEAPRYEQYF.

As DNA, the CDR3 is TGTGCCAGTAAGTTAAGGGGCAATCAGCCCCAGCATTTT. Its translation: CASKLRGNQPQHF. The genes are TRBV19 and TRBJ1-5; D call uncertain. V was clipped by 7 bases and J by 2 bases, with 9 bases between them. CDR1 is LNHDA and CDR2 is SQIVND in the germline V gene (reference sequence). CDR3 length equals 13 residues.

This clonotype has just a few counts. The chain uses TRBV20-1 and TRBJ2-2, with D hard to call. The CDR3 totals 12 residues. CDR1 and CDR2 (germline): DFQATT, SNEGSKA (reference sequence). Trimming took off 5 bases at V and 4 bases at J, with 8 bases between the two ends. CDR3 DNA: TGCAGTGCTGTTGACTTCACCGGGGAGCTGTTTTTT. Its protein product is CSAVDFTGELFF.

This chain connects TRBV29-1 to TRBJ2-1; D possibly corresponds to TRBD2 (5 bases). This CDR3 comprises 13 residues. V dropped 3 bases and J dropped 5 bases, with 11 bases sitting between them. Germline CDR1 is SQVTM and CDR2 is ANQGSEA. The CDR3 reads CSVDGGGHNEQFF. CDR3 DNA sequence: TGCAGCGTTGATGGCGGAGGCCACAATGAGCAGTTCTTC.

This clonotype was found a few times. The gene calls are TRBV12-3 or TRBV12-4 and TRBJ1-3; 7 bases are a match to TRBD1. With 6 bases clipped from V and 0 bases from J, the junction kept 8 bases outside the gene matches. CDR3 size: 16 residues. DNA of the CDR3: TGTGCCAGCAGCCCCACAGGGGATAGCTCTGGAAACACCATATATTTT. As protein: CASSPTGDSSGNTIYF.

This clonotype was picked up many times. This sequence joins TRBV28 and TRBJ2-3, with 12 bases identical to TRBD2. The CDR3 is 16 amino acids. Trimming at V came to 5 bases and at J to 0 bases, leaving 3 bases not matched to a gene. Germline V gives CDR1 MDHEN, CDR2 SYDVKM. This chain's CDR3 is CASSHLAGGSTDTQYF. For the CDR3, the DNA is TGTGCCAGCAGTCACCTAGCGGGGGGGAGCACAGATACGCAGTATTTT.

This clonotype was observed at least ten times. V gene TRBV20-1 combines with J gene TRBJ2-3; 11 bases agree with TRBD2. CDR3 length: 16 amino acids. Germline lookup yields CDR1 DFQATT and CDR2 SNEGSKA (reference sequence). V shed 5 bases, J shed 1 base, and the junction held 8 bases outside the gene matches. The CDR3 region has the DNA TGCAGTGCTGTGCGACTAGCGGGGCCTCGCACAGATACGCAGTATTTT. It translates to CSAVRLAGPRTDTQYF.

This clonotype was counted between two and nine times. V and J are TRBV11-2 and TRBJ2-7; D is possibly TRBD2 (5 bases). CDR1 and CDR2 from the germline V gene are SGHAT and FQNNGV. The CDR3 spans 17 residues. Deletions cut 1 base from V and 3 bases from J, with 19 bases between. The CDR3 sequence: CASSLVEGPDKGYEQYF. CDR3 in DNA: TGTGCCAGCAGCTTAGTTGAGGGCCCAGACAAGGGCTACGAGCAGTACTTC.

This clonotype was seen more than once but under ten times. The gene calls are TRBV13 and TRBJ2-7; no clear D. V was shortened by 0 bases and J by 1 base, with 10 bases between the two germline ends. Germline V CDR1 and CDR2: PRHDT, FYEKMQ (reference sequence). This CDR3 region has 15 residues. The CDR3 is CASSLGGFGSYEQYF. CDR3 coding DNA: TGTGCCAGCAGCTTAGGGGGATTTGGGTCCTACGAGCAGTACTTC.

This clonotype was detected ten times or more. This chain links TRBV28 with TRBJ2-1, with 9 bases aligning to TRBD2. Looked up from germline, CDR1 is MDHEN and CDR2 is SYDVKM. The ends lost 6 bases at V and 4 bases at J; junction bases unmatched: 13. This CDR3 is 17 amino acids long. The CDR3 loop reads CASRIPSSGTLYNEQFF. In DNA, the CDR3 is TGTGCCAGCAGAATACCATCTAGCGGGACCTTATACAATGAGCAGTTCTTC.

Worth noting for this clonotype: A single base separates this from a much larger clone, so it may be a read error. The missing conserved phenylalanine or tryptophan at the end of this CDR3 makes a read error likely. This CDR3 reads CASSLGTVYNEQFL. The DNA of the CDR3 is TGTGCCAGCAGTTTAGGGACAGTTTACAATGAGCAGTTCTTA. The chain has TRBV12-3 or TRBV12-4 and TRBJ2-1; tentatively, D is TRBD1 (6 bases). Between the trimmed V and J ends, which lost 1 base and 4 bases, there was a span of 8 bases. This CDR3 region has 14 residues.

The CDR3 is CSARDVLADNNEQFF. The CDR3 coding sequence is TGCAGTGCTAGAGATGTCCTAGCGGATAACAATGAGCAGTTCTTC. This sequence joins TRBV20-1 and TRBJ2-1; 7 bases are a match to TRBD2. The J segment lost 5 bases and the V segment lost 0 bases, leaving 7 bases of the junction unmatched. There are 15 residues in the CDR3. CDR1 and CDR2 (germline): DFQATT, SNEGSKA (reference sequence).

This clonotype came up many times. This chain connects TRBV20-1 to TRBJ1-5; 8 bases fit TRBD1. The CDR3 length is 13 residues. Trimming cost V 4 bases and J 2 bases; bases outside gene matches: 1. Germline V lookup: CDR1 DFQATT, CDR2 SNEGSKA (reference sequence). The CDR3 is CSATGGGNQPQHF. The CDR3 bases are TGCAGTGCTACAGGGGGCGGCAATCAGCCCCAGCATTTT.

The CDR3 DNA sequence: TGTGCCAGCAGTTTCTCCGGGACGGTGAACTCCTACGAGCAGTACTTC. It yields the protein CASSFSGTVNSYEQYF. The V and J genes are TRBV12-3 or TRBV12-4 and TRBJ2-7, with D possibly called TRBD1 or TRBD2 (5 bases each). The CDR3 is 16 residues long. V lost 3 bases to trimming and J lost 0 bases, with 15 bases between them.

The chain uses TRBV19 and TRBJ1-1; D uncertain. The CDR3 loop spans 13 amino acids. The germline CDR1 and CDR2 sequences are LNHDA and SQIVND (reference sequence). V lost 7 bases, J lost 1 base, and 10 bases lay in between. The CDR3 region has the DNA TGTGCCAGTAAGCTAGGGAGGAACACTGAAGCTTTCTTT. This sequence encodes CASKLGRNTEAFF.

This clonotype occurred many times. This chain joins TRBV20-1 and TRBJ2-7; tentative D call: TRBD2 (6 bases). The germline CDR1 and CDR2 sequences are DFQATT and SNEGSKA (reference sequence). The CDR3 has 15 amino acids. The ends were cut back, 3 bases at V and 2 bases at J, with 17 bases in the middle. DNA for the CDR3: TGCAGTGCTAGCGATTCGGGAGCTATTGCCTACGAGCAGTACTTC. It codes for CSASDSGAIAYEQYF.

The V and J genes are TRBV5-6 and TRBJ1-5; TRBD1 is a possible D gene (6 bases). Between the trimmed V and J ends, which lost 4 bases and 4 bases, there was a span of 15 bases. The CDR3 contains 15 residues. The germline V gene has CDR1 SGHDT and CDR2 YYEEEE. CDR3 protein: CASSVAGARNQPQHF. The CDR3 nucleotides read TGTGCCAGCAGCGTGGCAGGGGCTCGGAATCAGCCCCAGCATTTT.

Ten or more counts support this clonotype. CDR3 in amino acids: CASSQDLRTASSPLHF. The CDR3 DNA reads as TGTGCCAGCAGCCAAGATCTTAGGACAGCCAGTTCACCCCTCCACTTT. The chain employs TRBV3-1 and TRBJ1-6; TRBD1 is a possible D gene (6 bases). The germline V gene has CDR1 LGHDT and CDR2 YNNKEL (reference sequence). Trimming removed 0 bases at V and 9 bases at J, with 15 bases between. The CDR3 has 16 residues.